These 13 T cell receptor beta chains were sequenced from one sample in a study of cytomegalovirus exposure and HLA in healthy donors. The study ran its PCR with 60 Vbeta and 13 Jbeta primers. Generated by immunoSEQ multiplex PCR, the TCRdb table keeps only in-frame clones and is missing some. In the table there are under 85,000 clones, about 78% of which are singletons. What was sequenced was PBMCs. These receptors came from a man aged 35 to 55 in good health and CMV-seronegative.

The chain links TRBV28 to TRBJ2-7, with TRBD1 identical over 8 bases. The germline V gene encodes CDR1 MDHEN and CDR2 SYDVKM. V was clipped by 7 bases and J by 4 bases; unmatched bases: 9. This CDR3 has 14 residues. CDR3 region: CASTPPGGVYEQYF. DNA of the CDR3: TGTGCCAGCACCCCCCCAGGGGGCGTTTACGAGCAGTACTTC. The whole variable domain, remainder taken from reference TRBV28 and TRBJ2-7, is DVKVTQSSRYLVKRTGEKVFLECVQDMDHENMFWYRQDPGLGLRLIYFSYDVKMKEKGDIPEGYSVSREKKERFSLILESASTNQTSMYLCASTPPGGVYEQYFGPGTRLTVT.

The rearrangement links TRBV2 to TRBJ2-3, with 8 bases fitting TRBD2. This CDR3 comprises 14 residues. V shed 7 bases, J shed 1 base, and the junction held 4 bases outside the gene matches. Germline CDR1 and CDR2: SNHLY and FYNNEI. CDR3: CASTLTSGTDTQYF. CDR3 nucleotides: TGTGCCAGCACTCTGACTAGCGGCACAGATACGCAGTATTTT.

This clone was detected only once. CDR3 protein: CAISELGDSLWDGYTF. CDR3 nucleotide sequence: TGTGCCATCAGTGAGTTAGGGGACAGCCTTTGGGATGGCTACACCTTC. This sequence joins TRBV10-3 and TRBJ1-2; 7 bases fit TRBD1. V shed 1 base and J 6 bases; nucleotides not matched to a gene: 11. This CDR3 is built from 16 residues. Germline CDR1 is ENHRY and CDR2 is SYGVKD.

This sequence joins TRBV7-3 and TRBJ2-7; D remains ambiguous. This CDR3 is 14 amino acids long. Germline V gene sequence: CDR1 SGHTA, CDR2 FQGTGA. V shed 2 bases and J shed 0 bases, with 8 bases lying between them. CDR3: CASSLAGNSYEQYF. The CDR3 DNA reads TGTGCCAGCAGCTTAGCTGGCAACTCCTACGAGCAGTACTTC.

The gene calls are TRBV6-4 and TRBJ2-3; tentatively, D is TRBD1 (6 bases). CDR3 length equals 15 residues. Looked up from germline, CDR1 is MRHNA and CDR2 is SNTAGT. V was pared by 6 bases and J by 0 bases, with 13 bases between. The CDR3, as DNA: TGTGCCAGCAGCACCGGGACAAGAAGCACAGATACGCAGTATTTT. This encodes CASSTGTRSTDTQYF.

This clone was detected once. V gene TRBV7-9 combines with J gene TRBJ2-1; the match to TRBD1 covers 9 bases. Germline values: CDR1 SEHNR, CDR2 FQNEAQ (reference sequence). With 4 bases clipped from V and 9 bases from J, the junction kept 10 bases outside the gene matches. There are 15 residues in the CDR3. The CDR3: CASSSPDRGESEQFF. The CDR3 bases are TGTGCCAGCAGCTCTCCGGACAGGGGAGAGAGTGAGCAGTTCTTC.

A single count supports this clone. Because it lacks the conserved phenylalanine or tryptophan at the end, this CDR3 is likely a read error. The chain is built from TRBV5-4 and TRBJ2-4; no reliable D call. The CDR3 extends over 14 amino acids. V was shortened by 2 bases and J by 0 bases, with 6 bases between the two germline ends. Germline CDR1 and CDR2: SGHNT and YYREEE (reference sequence). The CDR3 DNA is TGTGCCAGCAGCTTAGGCTTAGCCAAAAACATTCAGTACCTC. Translation: CASSLGLAKNIQYL.

V is TRBV9 and J is TRBJ1-4, with TRBD1 matching 9 bases. The CDR3 has 15 residues. Germline V gene lookup returns CDR1 SGDLS and CDR2 YYNGEE. Trimming cost V 0 bases and J 5 bases; bases outside gene matches: 2. The CDR3 DNA reads as TGTGCCAGCAGCGTAGATGGGACAGGGAATGAAAAACTGTTTTTT. The encoded protein is CASSVDGTGNEKLFF.

The V call is TRBV28, the J call TRBJ2-1, with 13 bases identical to TRBD2. The CDR3 spans 16 residues. V shed 4 bases, J shed 4 bases, and the junction held 4 bases outside the gene matches. CDR1 is MDHEN and CDR2 is SYDVKM in the germline V gene. CDR3 DNA sequence: TGTGCCAGCAGTTCGACTAGCGGGGGGCGATACAATGAGCAGTTCTTC. Protein sequence: CASSSTSGGRYNEQFF.

This clone appeared once. The chain's CDR3 is CASSRGTSGHNEQFF. The CDR3 DNA is TGTGCCAGCAGTCGCGGGACTAGCGGACACAATGAGCAGTTCTTC. The chain couples TRBV28 to TRBJ2-1; 11 nucleotides line up with TRBD2. The ends lost 5 bases at V and 5 bases at J; junction bases unmatched: 5. In germline, CDR1 is MDHEN, CDR2 SYDVKM. This CDR3 is built from 15 residues. Full variable domain (outside the CDR3, taken from reference TRBV28 and TRBJ2-1): DVKVTQSSRYLVKRTGEKVFLECVQDMDHENMFWYRQDPGLGLRLIYFSYDVKMKEKGDIPEGYSVSREKKERFSLILESASTNQTSMYLCASSRGTSGHNEQFFGPGTRLTVL.

The rearrangement uses TRBV28 and TRBJ1-5; D perhaps matches TRBD1 (6 bases). Trimming left V 6 bases short and J 7 bases short, with 16 bases between. In germline, CDR1 is MDHEN, CDR2 SYDVKM. This CDR3 has 14 residues. The CDR3 loop is CASRATGFGQPQHF. The CDR3 DNA is TGTGCCAGCAGGGCTACAGGGTTCGGACAGCCCCAGCATTTT.

The chain links TRBV9 to TRBJ2-7, with TRBD2 identical over 8 bases. CDR3 length equals 14 residues. V dropped 2 bases and J dropped 2; count of bases not matched to a gene: 3. Germline CDR1 reads SGDLS; CDR2 reads YYNGEE. The CDR3 is CASSVSGTPYEQYF. CDR3 DNA: TGTGCCAGCAGCGTTAGCGGGACCCCCTACGAGCAGTACTTC.

The chain carries TRBV30 and TRBJ2-2; TRBD2 agrees at 7 bases. The CDR3 loop spans 15 amino acids. The V gene's germline CDR1 is GTSNPN and CDR2 SVGIG (reference sequence). V was pared by 2 bases and J by 5 bases, with 8 bases of the junction left unmatched. The CDR3 bases are TGTGCCTGGAGTAGGGCGGGAGTCGGAACCGGGGAGCTGTTTTTT. Translated: CAWSRAGVGTGELFF.